The 16 T cell receptor beta chains in this list originate from one sample, sequenced in a study of blood T cell repertoires in COVID-19. Assay used: immunoSEQ multiplex PCR; TCRdb lists only in-frame clones, some missing. The table lists 270,000 or so clones, more than 70% of them singletons. Source material: PBMCs or T cells enriched from blood (not recorded which). The receptors originated from a woman aged 40 to 50 with acute COVID-19.

CDR3 amino acids: CASSLNSAGGGNEQFF. The CDR3 DNA reads as TGTGCCAGCAGCTTAAACTCGGCGGGAGGGGGCAATGAGCAGTTCTTC. This chain links TRBV7-3 with TRBJ2-1, with TRBD2 matching over 9 bases. The germline V gene encodes CDR1 SGHTA and CDR2 FQGTGA. The CDR3 consists of 16 residues. J lost 6 bases, V lost 1 base, and 7 bases had no gene match.

This sequence joins TRBV7-9 and TRBJ2-5; a possible D gene is TRBD1 (6 bases). Per the germline V gene, CDR1 is SEHNR and CDR2 is FQNEAQ (reference sequence). V was shortened by 3 bases and J by 1 base, with 6 bases between the two germline ends. This CDR3 contains 13 residues. The CDR3 reads CASSLGAQETQYF. The DNA for the CDR3 is TGTGCCAGCAGCTTGGGGGCCCAAGAGACCCAGTACTTC.

The chain employs TRBV10-3 and TRBJ2-7, with 9 bases matching TRBD1. Germline-derived CDR1 and CDR2 are ENHRY and SYGVKD. V dropped 5 bases and J dropped 2; count of bases not matched to a gene: 4. The CDR3 has 14 residues. The CDR3 DNA sequence: TGTGCCATCAGTCCGGGACAGGGTCCCTACGAGCAGTACTTC. Translation gives CAISPGQGPYEQYF.

Only a few counts were recorded for this clone. The V call is TRBV4-2, the J call TRBJ2-1; D is perhaps TRBD2 (5 bases). With 0 bases removed from V and 4 bases from J, the gap between germline ends came to 13 bases. From germline, CDR1 is LGHNA and CDR2 YNFKEQ. CDR3 size: 16 residues. CDR3 region: CASSQDHGSVYNEQFF. The CDR3 DNA reads TGTGCCAGCAGCCAAGATCACGGTAGCGTATACAATGAGCAGTTCTTC.

V is TRBV6-5 and J is TRBJ1-1, with 7 bases fitting TRBD1. The CDR3 runs to 13 residues. Unmatched junction bases numbered 7, after V lost 5 bases and J lost 7 bases. From germline, CDR1 is MNHEY and CDR2 SVGAGI. The CDR3 spells CASSTRGQREAFF. The DNA of the CDR3 is TGTGCCAGCAGTACCCGGGGACAGCGTGAAGCTTTCTTT.

The chain joins TRBV9 to TRBJ1-2; TRBD1 matches at 9 bases. This CDR3 region has 14 residues. The V and J ends lost 2 bases and 8 bases, in that order; junction bases with no gene match: 7. Germline V gene data show CDR1 as SGDLS and CDR2 as YYNGEE. The CDR3 protein is CASSVVRTGVGYTF. The CDR3 DNA follows: TGTGCCAGCAGCGTGGTGCGGACAGGGGTCGGCTACACCTTC.

This sequence joins TRBV21-1 and TRBJ2-5; no check of the table's D call, TRBD2, against the DNA was made. TRBV21-1 is flagged as a pseudogene. The CDR3 totals 17 residues. CDR3: CASTKKWTSGRKETQYF. The DNA of the CDR3 is TGTGCCAGCACCAAAAAATGGACTAGCGGGAGGAAGGAGACCCAGTACTTC.

CDR3 sequence: CASSLAETGGRGYGGNEQFF. CDR3 coding DNA: TGTGCCAGCAGCTTAGCAGAGACTGGCGGGAGGGGTTACGGTGGCAATGAGCAGTTCTTC. J is TRBJ2-1 and V is TRBV7-6, with 9 bases fitting TRBD2. The CDR3 contains 20 residues. Germline V gene data show CDR1 as SGHVS and CDR2 as FNYEAQ. J lost 6 bases, V lost 0 bases, and 18 bases had no gene match.

The chain's CDR3 is CASSGGKAGGYGYTF. The CDR3 DNA reads TGTGCCAGCAGCGGAGGGAAAGCAGGGGGCTATGGCTACACCTTC. The chain couples TRBV6-5 to TRBJ1-2, with 7 bases lining up with TRBD1. Per germline, CDR1 MNHEY and CDR2 SVGAGI. This CDR3 contains 15 residues. Trimming removed 6 bases from V and 4 bases from J; junction bases left unmatched: 11.

The chain employs TRBV4-1 and TRBJ2-1, with TRBD2 identical over 12 bases. This CDR3 comprises 17 residues. V was pared by 6 bases and J by 4 bases, with 10 bases of the junction left unmatched. Germline V gene data show CDR1 as MGHRA and CDR2 as YSYEKL. The CDR3 spells CASSLVTGTSGYNEQFF. The CDR3 bases are TGCGCCAGCAGTCTCGTAACCGGGACTAGCGGGTACAATGAGCAGTTCTTC.

The J gene is TRBJ1-3, the V gene TRBV10-3; no reliable D call. The V end lost 8 bases, the J end lost 1 base, and 15 bases lay between the germline ends. CDR3 size: 15 residues. Germline values: CDR1 ENHRY, CDR2 SYGVKD. Here the CDR3 reads CAIRWEVTSGNTIYF. In DNA, the CDR3 is TGTGCCATCCGGTGGGAGGTCACGTCTGGAAACACCATATATTTT.

The chain combines TRBV10-3 with TRBJ2-1; TRBD2 matches at 10 bases. J was trimmed by 7 bases and V by 4 bases; bases with no gene match: 7. The CDR3 totals 15 residues. CDR1 is ENHRY, CDR2 SYGVKD, per germline. The CDR3 DNA follows: TGTGCCATCAGTGTCGGACTAGCGGTCTCAAATGAGCAGTTCTTC. Amino acids: CAISVGLAVSNEQFF.

The count of this clone is one. The identical CDR3 is also encoded by other nucleotide sequences in the sample. The chain joins TRBV18 to TRBJ2-5; 11 bases line up with TRBD1. The CDR3 runs 15 residues. CDR1 and CDR2 from the germline V gene are KGHSH and LQKENI. J gave up 4 bases and V 3 bases, and 4 bases lay outside the gene matches. The CDR3 reads CASSPGTGGRETQYF. The CDR3 DNA follows: TGTGCCAGCTCACCGGGGACAGGGGGGCGAGAGACCCAGTACTTC.

This clone was seen just once. The rearrangement joins TRBV10-3 to TRBJ2-7, with TRBD1 identical over 8 bases. The CDR3 totals 13 residues. Trimming cost V 10 bases and J 0 bases; bases outside gene matches: 5. Germline CDR1 is ENHRY and CDR2 is SYGVKD. CDR3 in DNA: TGTGCCACAGACAGGGGTGGCTCCTACGAGCAGTACTTC. Translating gives CATDRGGSYEQYF.

This chain links TRBV19 with TRBJ1-4; D uncertain. Trimming stripped 6 bases from V and 3 bases from J, with 14 bases between. There are 15 residues in the CDR3. Looked up from germline, CDR1 is LNHDA and CDR2 is SQIVND (reference sequence). The CDR3 sequence: CASSNTASPNEKLFF. Written as DNA, the CDR3 is TGTGCCAGTAGCAATACAGCTTCTCCTAATGAAAAACTGTTTTTT.

V usage is TRBV9 and J usage is TRBJ2-1; D unresolved. CDR3 size: 13 residues. The V end lost 3 bases, the J end lost 9 bases, and 13 bases lay between the germline ends. From germline, CDR1 is SGDLS and CDR2 YYNGEE. CDR3 in amino acids: CASSGGLPSEQFF. CDR3 bases: TGTGCCAGCAGCGGTGGCCTCCCTAGTGAGCAGTTCTTC.